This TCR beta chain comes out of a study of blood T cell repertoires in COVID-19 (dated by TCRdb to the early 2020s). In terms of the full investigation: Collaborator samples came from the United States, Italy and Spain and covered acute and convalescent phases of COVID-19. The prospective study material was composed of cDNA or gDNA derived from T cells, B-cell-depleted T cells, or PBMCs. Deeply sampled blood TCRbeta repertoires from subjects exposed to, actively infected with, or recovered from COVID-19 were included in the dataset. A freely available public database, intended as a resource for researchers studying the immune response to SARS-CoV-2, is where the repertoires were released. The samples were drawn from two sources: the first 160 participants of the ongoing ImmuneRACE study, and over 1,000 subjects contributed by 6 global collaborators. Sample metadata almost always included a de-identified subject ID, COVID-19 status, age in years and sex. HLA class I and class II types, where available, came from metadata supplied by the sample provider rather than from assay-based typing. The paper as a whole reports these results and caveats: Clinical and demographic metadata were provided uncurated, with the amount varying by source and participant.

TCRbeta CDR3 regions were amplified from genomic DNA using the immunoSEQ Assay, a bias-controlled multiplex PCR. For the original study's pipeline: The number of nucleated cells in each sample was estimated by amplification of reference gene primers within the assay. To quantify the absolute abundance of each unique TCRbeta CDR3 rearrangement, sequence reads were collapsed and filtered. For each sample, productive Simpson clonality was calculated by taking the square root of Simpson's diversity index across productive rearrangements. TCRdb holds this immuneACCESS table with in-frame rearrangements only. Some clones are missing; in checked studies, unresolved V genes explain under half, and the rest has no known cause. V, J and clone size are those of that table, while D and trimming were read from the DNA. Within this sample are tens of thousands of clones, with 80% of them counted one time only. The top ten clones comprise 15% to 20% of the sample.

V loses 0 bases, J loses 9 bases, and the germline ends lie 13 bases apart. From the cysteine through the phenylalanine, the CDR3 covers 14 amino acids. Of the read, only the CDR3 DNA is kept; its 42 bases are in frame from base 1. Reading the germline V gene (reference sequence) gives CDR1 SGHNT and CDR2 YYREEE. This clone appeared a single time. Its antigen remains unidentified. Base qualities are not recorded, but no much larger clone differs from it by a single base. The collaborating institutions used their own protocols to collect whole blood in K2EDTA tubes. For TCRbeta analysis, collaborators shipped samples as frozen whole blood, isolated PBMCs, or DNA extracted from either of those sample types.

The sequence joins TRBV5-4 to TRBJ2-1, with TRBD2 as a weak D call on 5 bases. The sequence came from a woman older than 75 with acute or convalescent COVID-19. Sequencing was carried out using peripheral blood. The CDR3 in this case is CASSLEFLAVEQFF. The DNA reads TGTGCCAGCAGCTTGGAGTTCCTAGCAGTTGAGCAGTTCTTC.